These T cell receptor beta chains were read from a single sample in a study of long-term antiretroviral therapy in people with HIV. The repertoire was sequenced with immunoSEQ multiplex PCR; TCRdb's copy has only in-frame clones and lacks some. The sample lists tens of thousands of clones, 70% to 90% occurring once. The source was unsorted PBMCs, collected 0.6 years after starting antiretroviral therapy. Every receptor here comes from a man aged 55-75 years with HIV. Both conserved end residues are part of each CDR3. A D gene is named only where the DNA matches it firmly. The size of a clone is reported for some rows only, either as once, few or many, or as a class for expanded clones.

- - TRBJ1-3 TRBV20-1 TGCAGTGCCGGCTCTGGAAACACCATATATTTT CSAGSGNTIYF
- - TRBJ2-7 TRBV12-5 TGTGCTAGTGGTTTGGTAGTATACGAGCAGTACTTC CASGLVVYEQYF
TRBD1 once TRBJ1-6 TRBV15 TGTGCCACCAGCAGAGATGGGGTAACAGGGGCGAGCTCCTATAATTCACCCCTCCACTTT CATSRDGVTGASSYNSPLHF
TRBD2 - TRBJ2-1 TRBV29-1 TGCAGCGTTCTAGCGGGGGCCTACAATGAGCAGTTCTTC CSVLAGAYNEQFF
TRBD1 - TRBJ1-4 TRBV5-1 TGCGCCAGCAGCTTGGGAGGACAGGGCGTCGGAATATGGGAAAAACTGTTTTTT CASSLGGQGVGIWEKLFF
TRBD1 - TRBJ1-2 TRBV15 TGTGCCACCAGTAAGGGACAGGGGGCTTCTGGCTACACCTTC CATSKGQGASGYTF
TRBD2 - TRBJ2-1 TRBV7-3 TGTGCCAGCAGCCCTACGGGAGGGCGGTACAATGAGCAGTTCTTC CASSPTGGRYNEQFF
TRBD1 - TRBJ2-5 TRBV7-2 TGTGCCAGCAGCTTATTGGGACAGCAAGAGACCCAGTACTTC CASSLLGQQETQYF
- - TRBJ1-1 TRBV15 TGTGCCACCAGCAGAGATTACCAGAACACTGAAGCTTTCTTT CATSRDYQNTEAFF
- few TRBJ1-2 TRBV28 TGTGCCAGCAGTTTTGGTTACTATGGCTACACCTTC CASSFGYYGYTF
- - TRBJ1-1 TRBV6-5 TGTGCCAGCAGTGGGCAGTTGAACACTGAAGCTTTCTTT CASSGQLNTEAFF
- - TRBJ2-3 TRBV28 TGTGCCAGCAGTGGTCTGGGGCGGGCCTTCCGTGCAGATACGCAGTATTTT CASSGLGRAFRADTQYF
- few TRBJ2-7 TRBV4-2 TGTGCCAGCAGCCAAGGGCCCGTCGAGCAGTACTTC CASSQGPVEQYF
- - TRBJ1-4 TRBV7-9 TGTGCCAGCAGCTTAATCGGACCTGAAAAACTGTTTTTT CASSLIGPEKLFF
- - TRBJ1-2 TRBV7-9 TGTGCCAGCAGCTTAAGAAGTGACTATGGCTACACCTTC CASSLRSDYGYTF
- once TRBJ1-3 TRBV9 TGTGCCAGCAGCGACCCAATGCAAGGACACCAAACTGGAAACACCATATATTTT CASSDPMQGHQTGNTIYF
- - TRBJ1-4 TRBV28 TGTGCCAGCAGGAGAGGAACTAATGAAAAACTGTTTTTT CASRRGTNEKLFF
- - TRBJ1-2 TRBV6-5 TGTGCCAGCAGTGTGCTCTATGGCTACACCTTC CASSVLYGYTF
TRBD1 once TRBJ1-6 TRBV6-6 TGTGCCAGCAGTTATTCAGGGACAGGTGATTCACCCCTCCACTTT CASSYSGTGDSPLHF
TRBD1 once TRBJ2-1 TRBV5-5 TGTGCCAGCAGCTTAGCCGGACAGGGTTCAAACAATGAGCAGTTCTTC CASSLAGQGSNNEQFF
TRBD1 - TRBJ2-7 TRBV5-1 TGCGCCAGCAGCTGGGGGACAGCCTACGAGCAGTACTTC CASSWGTAYEQYF
TRBD2 - TRBJ2-1 TRBV30 TGTGCCTGGAGTGTACTTGGGACTAGCGGCTCCTACAATGAGCAGTTCTTC CAWSVLGTSGSYNEQFF
- - TRBJ1-1 TRBV6-5 TGTGTCAGCAGACCGACCGAGGTGAACACTGAAGCTTTCTTT CVSRPTEVNTEAFF
- few TRBJ2-3 TRBV7-2 TGTGCCAGCAGCCAGGGCGCGATCAAAGGGGATACGCAGTATTTT CASSQGAIKGDTQYF
- - TRBJ1-2 TRBV5-4 TGTGCCAGCAGCTTTGTTAACGGGGCGTGGGGCTACACCTTC CASSFVNGAWGYTF
- - TRBJ2-1 TRBV6-4 TGTGCCAGCAGTCCCGGGACCCACGGAGGGCAGTTCTTC CASSPGTHGGQFF
- - TRBJ2-7 TRBV6-5 TGTGCCAGCAGTTACTCGACGTCGGGGTACGAGCAGTACTTC CASSYSTSGYEQYF
TRBD2 - TRBJ2-1 TRBV19 TGTGCCAGTAGTATTACGACTAGCGGGAGCAATGAGCAGTTCTTC CASSITTSGSNEQFF
- - TRBJ1-2 TRBV9 TGTGCCAGCAGCGTAACAGGGAACGGCTATGGCTACACCTTC CASSVTGNGYGYTF
- - TRBJ2-1 TRBV7-9 TGTGCCAGCAGCTCCCAAGGACAGCACTACAATGAGCAGTTCTTC CASSSQGQHYNEQFF
- - TRBJ1-3 TRBV5-1 TGCGCCAGCAGCTTGGTCGACAGTACCTACTCTGGAAACACCATATATTTT CASSLVDSTYSGNTIYF
TRBD1 - TRBJ1-1 TRBV4-1 TGCGCCAGCAGCCCTAGACCCACAGGGGATTCCTTGAACACTGAAGCTTTCTTT CASSPRPTGDSLNTEAFF
- - TRBJ2-2 TRBV5-4 TGTGCCAGCAGCTTGGCAGGGACCACGGGCACCGGGGAGCTGTTTTTT CASSLAGTTGTGELFF
- once TRBJ2-5 TRBV5-1 TGCGCCAGCAGCTTGCCCTCAGGGTTCCAAGAGACCCAGTACTTC CASSLPSGFQETQYF
TRBD1 - TRBJ2-4 TRBV5-1 TGCGCCAGCAGCTTGGAGGGACAGCCGGAGCTAGCCAAAAACATTCAGTACTTC CASSLEGQPELAKNIQYF
- - TRBJ1-3 TRBV6-5 TGTGCCAGCAGTTATGGGGGATCTGGAAACACCATATATTTT CASSYGGSGNTIYF
- - TRBJ1-2 TRBV21-1 TGTGCCAGCAGCAAGTATCGCAGTGAGCTTTATGGCTACACCTTC CASSKYRSELYGYTF
TRBD2 once TRBJ2-3 TRBV4-3 TGCGCCAGCAGCCTACTAGCGGGCGGCACAGATACGCAGTATTTT CASSLLAGGTDTQYF
- few TRBJ2-7 TRBV11-2 TGTGCCAGCAGCTTAGCCCCTCCCTCAGGTGGCCTGTACGAGCAGTACTTC CASSLAPPSGGLYEQYF
- - TRBJ1-2 TRBV9 TGTGCCAGCAGCAACACTAACTATGGCTACACCTTC CASSNTNYGYTF
TRBD1 - TRBJ2-7 TRBV19 TGTGCCAGTAGTATGGAGCAGGGGGTCGTCTCCTACGAGCAGTACTTC CASSMEQGVVSYEQYF
TRBD2 - TRBJ2-5 TRBV5-1 TGCGCCAGCAGCCCAGAGCGGGGCCCCGGAGGAATCCAGTACTTC CASSPERGPGGIQYF
- - TRBJ2-1 TRBV7-6 TGTGCCAGCAGCTTAGGTCCGGGAGTCTACAATGAGCAGTTCTTC CASSLGPGVYNEQFF
TRBD1 - TRBJ2-2 TRBV30 TGTGCCTGGAGGGTCGGACAGGGGCTGGGCGGGGAGCTGTTTTTT CAWRVGQGLGGELFF
- - TRBJ2-3 TRBV30 TGTGCCTGGGCCGAAAACTTAGGCGCAGATACGCAGTATTTT CAWAENLGADTQYF
- - TRBJ2-7 TRBV19 TGTGCCAGTACCAATCATTTGGGCTCCTACGAGCAGTACTTC CASTNHLGSYEQYF
- - TRBJ2-1 TRBV5-5 TGTGCCAGCAGCTTCGGAGGGAGCCTGTACAATGAGCAGTTCTTC CASSFGGSLYNEQFF
- - TRBJ1-2 TRBV15 TGTGCCACCAGCGAGGGACGAACCGGCTTTCGGGCGAAACGGGGCTACACCTTC CATSEGRTGFRAKRGYTF